This T cell receptor beta chain was documented in a study of cytomegalovirus exposure and HLA in healthy donors. Overall study findings and caveats: Researchers counted 164 TCR beta chains as cytomegalovirus-associated. As was reported, the classifier diagnosed cytomegalovirus status with high specificity and sensitivity. Three CMV-associated chains were confirmed in vitro to be specific for CMV antigens.

Deletions cut 3 bases from V and 8 bases from J, with 16 bases between. This CDR3 contains 13 residues. The V gene's germline CDR1 is GTSNPN and CDR2 SVGIG (reference sequence). In regard to this clone: Its antigen is not known.

Libraries were prepared by immunoSEQ multiplex PCR; TCRdb keeps only in-frame clonotypes and omits some of them. This sample has over 200,000 clones, with approximately 83% found just once. The sample consisted of PBMCs. The chain uses TRBV30 and TRBJ1-2; unclear D gene. The sequence derives from a woman aged 30 to 39 in good health and CMV-seropositive. The CDR3 DNA reads as TGTGCCTGGAGGACCGATGATGGTAGAGGCTACACCTTC. Encoded protein: CAWRTDDGRGYTF.